The entry below gives a single T cell receptor (beta chain) sequence along with its context. The table came from immunoSEQ multiplex PCR; TCRdb's copy has only in-frame clones and leaves some out. In the table there are about 420,000 clones, approximately 90% of which are singletons. The sample is drawn from a study of blood T cell repertoires in COVID-19. Overall study context: COVID-19 samples, acute and convalescent, were from the United States, Italy and Spain.

V was cut by 6 bases and J by 5 bases, with 17 bases left in between. The CDR3 is 15 amino acids. Germline values: CDR1 MNHEY, CDR2 SVGAGI. Seattle patient enrollment occurred during active infection, with longitudinal follow-up thereafter. The chain employs TRBV6-5 and TRBJ2-1, with D perhaps TRBD2 (5 bases). Sequenced: peripheral blood. This TCR came from a man between 18 and 29 years old with COVID-19, enrolled during active disease. The CDR3 loop is CASRPDRGFNNEQFF. The CDR3 nucleotides read TGTGCCAGCAGACCCGACCGGGGATTTAACAATGAGCAGTTCTTC.